One sample yielded the 25 T cell receptor beta chains listed below, sequenced in a study of blood T cells in healthy people across ages. Combining a sample-barcoded 5' primer with a J-beta primer mix, a second PCR ran for roughly 7 to 12 cycles. TCRdb ran MiXCR on the 5' RACE reads and lists one entry per CDR3 protein. The sample lists about 720,000 distinct CDR3 sequences; roughly 25% were seen once. In addition, the sample was reused for a study of T cells of mothers and their children.

Material for sequencing was blood. Receptor source: a boy between 10 and 17 years old in good health.

Only a few counts were recorded for this clonotype. The CDR3 nucleotides read TGTGCCATCAGGAGAGGGGGTAGCTCCTACGAGCAGTACTTC. Translated: CAIRRGGSSYEQYF. The rearrangement uses TRBV10-3 and TRBJ2-7; D might be TRBD1 (6 bases). V dropped 6 bases and J dropped 0 bases, with 12 bases sitting between them. The CDR3 spans 14 residues. From germline, CDR1 is ENHRY and CDR2 SYGVKD.

This clonotype was detected a few times. The rearrangement uses TRBV12-3 or TRBV12-4 and TRBJ1-5; D gene uncertain. Trimming left V 5 bases short and J 5 bases short, with 7 bases between. This CDR3 spans 12 amino acids. This chain's CDR3 is CASSPPYQPQHF. CDR3 nucleotide sequence: TGTGCCAGCAGTCCTCCTTATCAGCCCCAGCATTTT.

The CDR3, as DNA: TGCAGCGTTGAAAAGAAGGGGCTAGCGCAAGAGACCCAGTACTTC. Protein: CSVEKKGLAQETQYF. V usage is TRBV29-1 and J usage is TRBJ2-5, with TRBD2 as a possible D gene (6 bases). This CDR3 has 15 residues. Germline V lookup: CDR1 SQVTM, CDR2 ANQGSEA. V was shortened by 2 bases and J by 2 bases, with 15 bases between the two germline ends.

The rearrangement uses TRBV28 and TRBJ1-1; tentatively, D is TRBD1 (5 bases). Trimming cost V 3 bases and J 1 base, with 12 bases left between them. The CDR3 loop spans 15 amino acids. CDR1 and CDR2 (germline): MDHEN, SYDVKM. CDR3 sequence: CASSLPGQENTEAFF. The CDR3 DNA follows: TGTGCCAGCAGTTTGCCTGGACAAGAGAACACTGAAGCTTTCTTT.

The V call is TRBV5-1, the J call TRBJ2-1; D is perhaps TRBD2 (5 bases). Germline V gene lookup returns CDR1 SGHRS and CDR2 YFSETQ. Trimming stripped 1 base from V and 8 bases from J, with 13 bases between. The CDR3 loop spans 14 amino acids. The CDR3 region has the DNA TGCGCCAGCAGCTTGTCAGCGGTCGTCGATGAGCAGTTCTTC. It is translated as CASSLSAVVDEQFF.

This clonotype showed up just a few times. The chain couples TRBV19 to TRBJ2-2, with TRBD2 as a possible D gene (6 bases). CDR1 and CDR2 (germline): LNHDA, SQIVND (reference sequence). This CDR3 region has 16 residues. With 7 bases removed from V and 3 bases from J, the gap between germline ends came to 18 bases. CDR3 in DNA: TGTGCCAGTAAGCTGCGCGGGATCAGAGACACCGGGGAGCTGTTTTTT. This gives the protein CASKLRGIRDTGELFF.

This clonotype was recorded a few times. The chain has TRBV20-1 and TRBJ2-4; 10 nucleotides align to TRBD2. Trimming at V came to 1 base and at J to 7 bases, leaving 7 bases not matched to a gene. This CDR3 spans 15 amino acids. Germline loops: CDR1 DFQATT, CDR2 SNEGSKA (reference sequence). CDR3 DNA: TGCAGTGCTAGAGCAATAGCGGGAGGTCGGAACATTCAGTACTTC. Its protein product is CSARAIAGGRNIQYF.

This clonotype showed up just a few times. The V call is TRBV2, the J call TRBJ2-5; D gene unclear. Germline assignment: CDR1 SNHLY and CDR2 FYNNEI. The V end was cut by 3 bases, the J end by 7 bases, with 6 bases between. The CDR3 has 11 amino acids. CDR3 bases: TGTGCCAGCAGTGACAGAGGGACCCAGTACTTC. It encodes CASSDRGTQYF.

The rearrangement uses TRBV28 and TRBJ2-5, with D possibly being TRBD2 (5 bases). CDR1 and CDR2 (germline): MDHEN, SYDVKM. V was pared by 6 bases and J by 0 bases, with 17 bases between. The CDR3 is 16 residues long. The CDR3 region is CASRGRVATYQETQYF. CDR3 sequence (DNA): TGTGCCAGCAGGGGTAGGGTAGCGACCTACCAAGAGACCCAGTACTTC.

This chain uses TRBV12-3 or TRBV12-4 with TRBJ2-5, with a weak D call TRBD1 (6 bases). Between the trimmed V and J ends, which lost 5 bases and 4 bases, there was a span of 14 bases. The CDR3 sequence is 14 residues long. CDR3 DNA: TGTGCCAGCAGTGCACAGGGTCGGGGAGAGACCCAGTACTTC. The encoded protein is CASSAQGRGETQYF.

J is TRBJ2-7 and V is TRBV4-3; the D gene is possibly TRBD2 (5 bases). The CDR3 is made up of 15 amino acids. Germline CDR1 LGHNA, CDR2 YSLEER. The V end was cut by 0 bases, the J end by 3 bases, with 12 bases between. The CDR3 sequence is CASSQDFGLLYEQYF. CDR3 nucleotide sequence: TGCGCCAGCAGCCAAGATTTCGGACTCCTCTACGAGCAGTACTTC.

This clonotype has a handful of counts. Germline and junction disagree at one end, which may indicate a read error. The chain links TRBV4-3 to TRBJ2-5, with D possibly called TRBD1 or TRBD2 (6 bases each). The DNA matches TRBJ2-1 better at its end, which makes the J call doubtful. There are 15 residues in the CDR3. CDR1 and CDR2 from the germline V gene are LGHNA and YSLEER. Here the CDR3 DNA reads TGCGCCAGTAGCCCCAAGGGGGGCCCCCACAATGAGCAGTTCTTC. Translating gives CASSPKGGPHNEQFF.

The V call is TRBV10-3, the J call TRBJ2-3; TRBD2 agrees at 11 bases. Germline V gene lookup returns CDR1 ENHRY and CDR2 SYGVKD. V lost 6 bases and J lost 4; bases outside the gene matches: 9. CDR3 length equals 16 residues. The CDR3 reads CAISYRLAGKADTQYF. In DNA form, the CDR3 reads TGTGCCATCAGCTACCGACTAGCGGGAAAAGCAGATACGCAGTATTTT.

The sample holds a few counts of this clonotype. Here the CDR3 reads CASSQEGGAGELFF. CDR3 nucleotides: TGCGCCAGCAGCCAAGAAGGGGGGGCCGGGGAGCTGTTTTTT. V is TRBV4-3 and J is TRBJ2-2; D is possibly TRBD2 (7 bases). V was clipped by 0 bases and J by 6 bases, with 8 bases between them. The CDR3 contains 14 residues. Germline CDR1 is LGHNA and CDR2 is YSLEER.

The rearrangement joins TRBV20-1 to TRBJ1-2, with 8 bases lining up with TRBD1. CDR3 length: 14 amino acids. CDR1 and CDR2 (germline): DFQATT, SNEGSKA (reference sequence). With V trimmed by 2 bases and J by 8 bases, 10 bases remained unmatched. As DNA, the CDR3 is TGCAGTGCTAGACTCCTGGACAGGGCGGGCGGCTACACCTTC. Protein product: CSARLLDRAGGYTF.

CDR3 protein: CASSHSGNPEAFF. The CDR3, as DNA: TGTGCCAGCAGCCACTCAGGTAACCCTGAAGCTTTCTTT. V is TRBV7-9 and J is TRBJ1-1; D not resolved. Trimming left V 5 bases short and J 6 bases short, with 13 bases between. CDR3 length: 13 residues. CDR1 SEHNR and CDR2 FQNEAQ come from the germline V gene (reference sequence).

The genes are TRBV7-2 and TRBJ2-5, with D possibly TRBD1 on 5 matching bases. The assigned J gene may be wrong: the sequence end matches TRBJ2-1 better. This CDR3 spans 12 amino acids. Germline V gives CDR1 SGHTA, CDR2 FQGNSA. The CDR3 sequence: CASSLQGYEQFF. CDR3 nucleotides: TGTGCCAGCAGCTTACAGGGATATGAGCAGTTCTTC.

This chain uses TRBV15 with TRBJ2-5, with 11 bases lining up with TRBD2. The CDR3 is 15 amino acids. The V segment lost 0 bases and the J segment 11 bases; nucleotides outside the gene matches: 8. CDR1 is LNHNV, CDR2 YYDKDF, per germline (reference sequence). In nucleotides, the CDR3 is TGTGCCACCAGCAGAGAACTAGCGGGAGTGGTTGAGCAGTACTTC. This gives the protein CATSRELAGVVEQYF. The entire variable domain, with the rest obtained from reference TRBV15 and TRBJ2-5, is as follows: DAMVIQNPRYQVTQFGKPVTLSCSQTLNHNVMYWYQQKSSQAPKLLFHYYDKDFNNEADTPDNFQSRRPNTSFCFLDIRSPGLGDTAMYLCATSRELAGVVEQYFGPGTRLLVL.

This sequence joins TRBV19 and TRBJ2-7; 10 positions agree with TRBD1. Per germline, CDR1 LNHDA and CDR2 SQIVND (reference sequence). The CDR3 spans 16 residues. Trimming at V came to 7 bases and at J to 5 bases, leaving 14 bases not matched to a gene. The DNA of the CDR3 is TGTGCCAGTACCATAGGCTACGGGACAGGGGAGAACGAGCAGTACTTC. Residues: CASTIGYGTGENEQYF.

The chain recombines TRBV29-1 with TRBJ2-7; perhaps TRBD1 as D (5 bases). Looked up from germline, CDR1 is SQVTM and CDR2 is ANQGSEA. Trimming pared 7 bases from V and 1 base from J, leaving 11 bases between. This CDR3 comprises 12 residues. CDR3 in DNA: TGCAGCGCTTGGGGCGTGTCCTACGAGCAGTACTTC. Translated, it gives CSAWGVSYEQYF.

A few counts support this clonotype. The chain recombines TRBV29-1 with TRBJ2-5; D is ambiguous. Germline values: CDR1 SQVTM, CDR2 ANQGSEA. The CDR3 runs to 12 residues. Trimming took off 1 base at V and 3 bases at J, with 6 bases between the two ends. CDR3 amino acids: CSVEAREETQYF. The CDR3 DNA is TGCAGCGTTGAAGCCCGGGAAGAGACCCAGTACTTC.

This clonotype was seen just once. The chain uses TRBV18 and TRBJ2-5, with a weak D call TRBD1 (5 bases). Germline V gene data show CDR1 as KGHSH and CDR2 as LQKENI. Between the trimmed V and J ends, which lost 4 bases and 2 bases, there was a span of 11 bases. The CDR3 covers 14 residues. The CDR3 here is CASSRDRIQETQYF. In DNA form, the CDR3 reads TGTGCCAGCTCACGAGACAGAATACAAGAGACCCAGTACTTC.

This clonotype came up a few times. The genes are TRBV7-9 and TRBJ2-1; 12 positions agree with TRBD1. The CDR3 runs 15 residues. CDR1 and CDR2 from the germline V gene are SEHNR and FQNEAQ (reference sequence). V shed 5 bases and J 7 bases; nucleotides not matched to a gene: 6. DNA for the CDR3: TGTGCCAGCAGCACGGGACAGGGGGCTCGGAATGAGCAGTTCTTC. Amino acid sequence: CASSTGQGARNEQFF. The whole variable domain, remainder taken from reference TRBV7-9 and TRBJ2-1, is DTGVSQNPRHKITKRGQNVTFRCDPISEHNRLYWYRQTLGQGPEFLTYFQNEAQLEKSRLLSDRFSAERPKGSFSTLEIQRTEQGDSAMYLCASSTGQGARNEQFFGPGTRLTVL.

This chain links TRBV27 with TRBJ2-7; 11 nucleotides align to TRBD1. V shed 6 bases, J shed 0 bases, and the junction held 7 bases outside the gene matches. Germline CDR1 is MNHEY and CDR2 is SMNVEV (reference sequence). The CDR3 runs to 16 residues. The CDR3 nucleotides read TGTGCCAGCAGCCACACCGGGACAGGGGGCTCCTACGAGCAGTACTTC. This codes for CASSHTGTGGSYEQYF.

This clonotype occurred a few times. This chain links TRBV20-1 with TRBJ2-3; tentatively, D is TRBD2 (7 bases). The CDR3 has 15 amino acids. Germline V gene lookup returns CDR1 DFQATT and CDR2 SNEGSKA (reference sequence). V was trimmed by 2 bases and J by 0 bases, leaving 12 bases between them. The CDR3 DNA sequence: TGCAGTGCTAGACTGCGGGGGCCGAGCACAGATACGCAGTATTTT. This gives the protein CSARLRGPSTDTQYF.